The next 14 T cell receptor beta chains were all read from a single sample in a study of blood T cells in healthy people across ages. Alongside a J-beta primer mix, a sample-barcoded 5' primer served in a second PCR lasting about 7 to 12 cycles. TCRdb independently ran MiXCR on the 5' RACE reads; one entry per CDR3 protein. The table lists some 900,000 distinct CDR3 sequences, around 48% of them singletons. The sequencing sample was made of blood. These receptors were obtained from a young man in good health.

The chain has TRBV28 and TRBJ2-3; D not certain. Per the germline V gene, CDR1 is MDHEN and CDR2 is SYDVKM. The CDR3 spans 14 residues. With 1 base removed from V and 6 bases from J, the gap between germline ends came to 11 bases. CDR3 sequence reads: CASSLSPARDTQYF. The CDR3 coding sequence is TGTGCCAGCAGTTTATCGCCGGCAAGGGATACGCAGTATTTT. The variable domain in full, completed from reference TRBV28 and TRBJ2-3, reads DVKVTQSSRYLVKRTGEKVFLECVQDMDHENMFWYRQDPGLGLRLIYFSYDVKMKEKGDIPEGYSVSREKKERFSLILESASTNQTSMYLCASSLSPARDTQYFGPGTRLTVL.

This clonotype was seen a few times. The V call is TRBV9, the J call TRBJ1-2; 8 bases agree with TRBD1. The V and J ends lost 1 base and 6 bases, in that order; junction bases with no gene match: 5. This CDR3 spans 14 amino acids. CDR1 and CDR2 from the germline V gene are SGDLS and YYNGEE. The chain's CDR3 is CASSVSRTGHGYTF. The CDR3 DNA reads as TGTGCCAGCAGCGTATCGAGGACAGGGCATGGCTACACCTTC. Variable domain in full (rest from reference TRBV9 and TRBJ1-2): DSGVTQTPKHLITATGQRVTLRCSPRSGDLSVYWYQQSLDQGLQFLIQYYNGEERAKGNILERFSAQQFPDLHSELNLSSLELGDSALYFCASSVSRTGHGYTFGSGTRLTVV.

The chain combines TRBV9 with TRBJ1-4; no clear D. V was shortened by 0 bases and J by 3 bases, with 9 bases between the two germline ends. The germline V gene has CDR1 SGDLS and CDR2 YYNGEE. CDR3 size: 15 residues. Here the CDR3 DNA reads TGTGCCAGCAGCGTAGGTCCTCAGGCTAATGAAAAACTGTTTTTT. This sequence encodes CASSVGPQANEKLFF.

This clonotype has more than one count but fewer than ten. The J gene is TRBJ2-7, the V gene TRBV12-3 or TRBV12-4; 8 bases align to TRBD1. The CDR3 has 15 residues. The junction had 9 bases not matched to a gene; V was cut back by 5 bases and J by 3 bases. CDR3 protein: CASSTHGQGLYEQYF. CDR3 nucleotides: TGTGCCAGCAGTACCCACGGACAGGGTCTCTACGAGCAGTACTTC.

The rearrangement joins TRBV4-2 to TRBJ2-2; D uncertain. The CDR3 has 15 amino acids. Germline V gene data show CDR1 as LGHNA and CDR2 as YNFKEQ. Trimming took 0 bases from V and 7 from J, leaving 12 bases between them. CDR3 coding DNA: TGTGCCAGCAGCCAAGATGTAGTAAGGATCGGGGAGCTGTTTTTT. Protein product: CASSQDVVRIGELFF.

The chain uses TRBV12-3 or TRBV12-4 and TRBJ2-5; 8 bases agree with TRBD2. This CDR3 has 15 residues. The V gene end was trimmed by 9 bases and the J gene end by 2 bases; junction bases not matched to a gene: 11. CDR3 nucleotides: TGTGCCAGTTTGATGGCGGGGGGCCAACAAGAGACCCAGTACTTC. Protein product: CASLMAGGQQETQYF.

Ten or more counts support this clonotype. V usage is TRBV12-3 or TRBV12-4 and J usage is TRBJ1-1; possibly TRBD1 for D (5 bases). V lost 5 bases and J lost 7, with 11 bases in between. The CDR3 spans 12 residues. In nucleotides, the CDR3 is TGTGCCAGCAGTCCCTGGGGGTATGAAGCTTTCTTT. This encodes CASSPWGYEAFF.

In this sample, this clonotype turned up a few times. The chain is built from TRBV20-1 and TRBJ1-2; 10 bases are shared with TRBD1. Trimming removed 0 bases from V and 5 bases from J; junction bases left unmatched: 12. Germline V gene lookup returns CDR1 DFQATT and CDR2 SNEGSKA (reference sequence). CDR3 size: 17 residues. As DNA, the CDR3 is TGCAGTGCTAGAGATGGGGGACAGGGGCTTCGAAGATATGGCTACACCTTC. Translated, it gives CSARDGGQGLRRYGYTF.

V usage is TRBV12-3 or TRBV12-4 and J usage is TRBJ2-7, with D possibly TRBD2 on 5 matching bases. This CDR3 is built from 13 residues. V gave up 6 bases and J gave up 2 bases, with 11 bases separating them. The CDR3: CASRPDGTYEQYF. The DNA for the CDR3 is TGTGCCAGCAGACCGGACGGGACCTACGAGCAGTACTTC.

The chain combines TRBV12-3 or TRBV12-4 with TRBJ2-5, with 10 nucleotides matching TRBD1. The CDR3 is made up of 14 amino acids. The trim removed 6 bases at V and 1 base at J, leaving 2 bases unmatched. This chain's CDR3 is CASSGTGVQETQYF. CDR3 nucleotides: TGTGCCAGCAGCGGGACAGGGGTCCAAGAGACCCAGTACTTC.

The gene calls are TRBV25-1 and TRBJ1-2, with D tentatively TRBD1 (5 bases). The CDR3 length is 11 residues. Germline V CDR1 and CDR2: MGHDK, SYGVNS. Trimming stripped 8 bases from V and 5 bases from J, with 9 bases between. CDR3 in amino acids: CASGRGYGYTF. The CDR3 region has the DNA TGTGCCAGCGGCCGGGGGTATGGCTACACCTTC.

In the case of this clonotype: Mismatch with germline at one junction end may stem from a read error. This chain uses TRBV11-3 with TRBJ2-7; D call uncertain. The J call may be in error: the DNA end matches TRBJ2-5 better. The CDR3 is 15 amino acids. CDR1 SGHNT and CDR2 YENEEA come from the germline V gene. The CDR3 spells CTSSLARTRGETQYF. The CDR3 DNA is TGTACCAGCAGCTTGGCTAGGACGCGAGGAGAGACCCAGTACTTC.

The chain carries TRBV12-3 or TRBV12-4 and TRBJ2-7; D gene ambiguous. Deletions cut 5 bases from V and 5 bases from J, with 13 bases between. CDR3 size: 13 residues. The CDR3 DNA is TGTGCCAGCAGTGGCAGAACTCTCCACGAGCAGTACTTC. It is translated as CASSGRTLHEQYF.

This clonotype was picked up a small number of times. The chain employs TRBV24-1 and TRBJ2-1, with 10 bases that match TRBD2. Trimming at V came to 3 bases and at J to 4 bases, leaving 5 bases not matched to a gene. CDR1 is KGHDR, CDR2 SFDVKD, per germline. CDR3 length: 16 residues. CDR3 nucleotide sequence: TGTGCCACCAGTGATCCTAGCGGGGGAGGATACAATGAGCAGTTCTTC. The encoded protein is CATSDPSGGGYNEQFF.